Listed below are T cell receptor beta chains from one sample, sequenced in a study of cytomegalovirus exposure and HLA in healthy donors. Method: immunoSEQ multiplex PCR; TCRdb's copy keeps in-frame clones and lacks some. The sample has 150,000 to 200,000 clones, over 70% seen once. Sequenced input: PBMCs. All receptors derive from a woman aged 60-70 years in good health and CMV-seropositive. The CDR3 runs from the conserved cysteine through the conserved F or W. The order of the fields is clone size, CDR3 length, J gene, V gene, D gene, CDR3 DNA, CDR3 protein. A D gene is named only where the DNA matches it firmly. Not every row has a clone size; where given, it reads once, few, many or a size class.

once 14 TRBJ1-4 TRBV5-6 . TGTGCCAGCAGCTTGTCAGGGCAGGCTGAAAAACTGTTTTTT CASSLSGQAEKLFF
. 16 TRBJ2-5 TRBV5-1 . TGCGCCAGCAGCTTGAACCCAGGGGTCGTAGTAGAGACCCAGTACTTC CASSLNPGVVVETQYF
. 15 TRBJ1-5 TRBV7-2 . TGTGCCAGCAGCTTATCCGGACATGCCAATCAGCCCCAGCATTTT CASSLSGHANQPQHF
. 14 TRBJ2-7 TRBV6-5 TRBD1 TGTGCCAGCAGTTCCGGGACAGGCTCCTACGAGCAGTACTTC CASSSGTGSYEQYF
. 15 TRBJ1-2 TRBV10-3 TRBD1 TGTGCCATTTCCGGGACAGGAAAAATTGTCGATGGCTACACCTTC CAISGTGKIVDGYTF
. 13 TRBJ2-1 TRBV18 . TGTGCCAGCTCACCACCCGGGTACAATGAGCAGTTCTTC CASSPPGYNEQFF
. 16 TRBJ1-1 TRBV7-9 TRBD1 TGTGCCAGCAGCCCCCCTACGGGACAGGCGAACACTGAAGCTTTCTTT CASSPPTGQANTEAFF
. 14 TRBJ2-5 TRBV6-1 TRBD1 TGTGCCAGCAGTGAAGAGGGGGCCCAAGAGACCCAGTACTTC CASSEEGAQETQYF
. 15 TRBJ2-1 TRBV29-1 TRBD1 TGCAGCGTTGAAGCCCGACAGGGGATAAACAATGAGCAGTTCTTC CSVEARQGINNEQFF
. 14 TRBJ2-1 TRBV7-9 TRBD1 TGTGCCAGCAGCGTCGACAGGGCCGACAATGAGCAGTTCTTC CASSVDRADNEQFF
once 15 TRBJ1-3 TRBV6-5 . TGTGCCAGCAGTTACGCGACGGGCTCTGGAAACACCATATATTTT CASSYATGSGNTIYF
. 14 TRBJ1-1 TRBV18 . TGTGCCAGCTCACCCCAGTGGCGGGACCTGAAAGCTTTCTTT CASSPQWRDLKAFF
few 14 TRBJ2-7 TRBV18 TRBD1 TGTGCCAGCTCAGCCTCCGGGACAGACTACGAGCAGTACTTC CASSASGTDYEQYF
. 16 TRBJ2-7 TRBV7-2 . TGTGCCAGCAGCCCGACGGCGGCGGCGGAAGCCTACGAGCAGTACTTC CASSPTAAAEAYEQYF
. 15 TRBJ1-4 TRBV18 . TGTGCCAGCTCACCACCAAGCCACCCAAGTGAAAAACTGTTTTTT CASSPPSHPSEKLFF
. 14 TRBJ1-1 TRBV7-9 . TGTGCCAGCAGCTTAGAGACAGCTAACACTGAAGCTTTCTTT CASSLETANTEAFF
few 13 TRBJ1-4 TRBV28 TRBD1 TGTGCCAGCGGACAGGGAACTAATGAAAAACTGTTTTTT CASGQGTNEKLFF
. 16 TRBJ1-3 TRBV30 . TGTGCCTGGAGCCCTTTTGGCGGCGTCTCTGGAAACACCATATATTTT CAWSPFGGVSGNTIYF
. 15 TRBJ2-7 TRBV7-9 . TGTGCCAGCAGCTTAACTCAGGGCCGATCCTACGAGCAGTACTTC CASSLTQGRSYEQYF
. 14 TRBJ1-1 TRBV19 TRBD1 TGTGCCAGTAGTGCGGACAGGGTGAACACTGAAGCTTTCTTT CASSADRVNTEAFF
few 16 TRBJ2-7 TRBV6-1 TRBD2 TGTGCCAGCAGTGAAGCGACTAGCGGGCCGGTCTACGAGCAGTACTTC CASSEATSGPVYEQYF
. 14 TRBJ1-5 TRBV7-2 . TGTGCCAGCAGCTTAGTAGGGGGGGATCAGCCCCAGCATTTT CASSLVGGDQPQHF
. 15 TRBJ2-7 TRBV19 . TGTGCCAGTAGTACCGGGCAGGGGGGACGGAGCGAGCAGTACTTC CASSTGQGGRSEQYF
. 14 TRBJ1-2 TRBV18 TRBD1 TGTGCCAGCTCACCGACCGGGACAGAGAATGGCTACACCTTC CASSPTGTENGYTF
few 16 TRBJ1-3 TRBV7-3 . TGTGCCAGCAGCTTAACTTCCAGGGCTCCTGGAAACACCATATATTTT CASSLTSRAPGNTIYF
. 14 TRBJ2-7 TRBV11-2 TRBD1 TGTGCCAGCAGCTTAGGTGGGACAGGGAGCGAGCAGTACTTC CASSLGGTGSEQYF
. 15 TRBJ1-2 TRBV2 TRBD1 TGTGCCAGCAGTGGGCTACAGGGGGCAGGCTATGGCTACACCTTC CASSGLQGAGYGYTF
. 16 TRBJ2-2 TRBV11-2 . TGTGCCAGCAGAGCTGTTGCGACTATGAACACCGGGGAGCTGTTTTTT CASRAVATMNTGELFF
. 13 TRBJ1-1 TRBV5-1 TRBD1 TGCGCCAGCAGCCCCACAGGGGAGACTGAAGCTTTCTTT CASSPTGETEAFF
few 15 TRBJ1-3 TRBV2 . TGTGCCAGCATTAAAGACTGGAACTCTGGAAACACCATATATTTT CASIKDWNSGNTIYF
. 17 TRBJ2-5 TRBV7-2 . TGTGCCAGCAGCGGGTTGAGCGGGGGCAGGGGGCAAGAGACCCAGTACTTC CASSGLSGGRGQETQYF
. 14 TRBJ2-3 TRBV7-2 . TGTGCCAGCAGCTCCTTGACTAGCACAGATACGCAGTATTTT CASSSLTSTDTQYF
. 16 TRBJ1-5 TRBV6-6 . TGTGCCAGCAGTTGGGACACTCCTCGGAGCAATCAGCCCCAGCATTTT CASSWDTPRSNQPQHF
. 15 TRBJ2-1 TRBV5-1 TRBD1 TGCGCCAGCAGCTCCGGGACAGACTCCTACAATGAGCAGTTCTTC CASSSGTDSYNEQFF
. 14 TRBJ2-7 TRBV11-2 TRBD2 TGTGCCAGCAGCTTAGAGACGGGAGGGCGTGAGCAGTACTTC CASSLETGGREQYF
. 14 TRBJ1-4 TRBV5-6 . TGTGCCAGCAGCTTTAGGGGTGAGGATGAAAAACTGTTTTTT CASSFRGEDEKLFF
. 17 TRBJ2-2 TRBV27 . TGTGCCAGCAGTTTAGCGGGTACGGCGGGGTACGGCGGGGAGCTGTTTTTT CASSLAGTAGYGGELFF
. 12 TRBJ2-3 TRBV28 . TGTGCCAGCAGTCTCAGCACAGATACGCAGTATTTT CASSLSTDTQYF
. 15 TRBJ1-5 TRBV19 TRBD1 TGTGCCAGTAGTGTAGGACAGGGTAGCAATCAGCCCCAGCATTTT CASSVGQGSNQPQHF
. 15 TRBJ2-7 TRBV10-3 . TGTGCCATCAGTGAGTGGGACACCCAGACCTACGAGCAGTACTTC CAISEWDTQTYEQYF
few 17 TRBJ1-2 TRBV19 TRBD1 TGTGCCAGTACCCCGCGGGGACAGGGGACCGCGAACTATGGCTACACCTTC CASTPRGQGTANYGYTF
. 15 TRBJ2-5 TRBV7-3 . TGTGCCAGCAGCCTCTCTTCGGGGATCCAAGAGACCCAGTACTTC CASSLSSGIQETQYF
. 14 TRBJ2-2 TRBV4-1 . TGCGCCAGCAGCGACGGACAGCTAACCGGGGAGCTGTTTTTT CASSDGQLTGELFF
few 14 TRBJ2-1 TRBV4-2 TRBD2 TGTGCCAGCAGCCAAGAACGGGGGGGTCGTGAGCAGTTCTTC CASSQERGGREQFF
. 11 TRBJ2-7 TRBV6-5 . TGTGCCAGCAGTTACGTGAGACACTTACATTTC CASSYVRHLHF
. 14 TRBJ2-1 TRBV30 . TGTGCCTGGAGTGTACTAGGTCGAATGAGTGAGCAGTTCTTC CAWSVLGRMSEQFF
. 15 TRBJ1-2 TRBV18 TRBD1 TGTGCCAGCTCCCCCCGGGACAGCCTTAACTATGGCTACACCTTC CASSPRDSLNYGYTF
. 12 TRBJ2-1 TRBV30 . TGTGCCTGGAGTGGGAGCCGGACAGAGCAGTTCTTC CAWSGSRTEQFF